What follows describes a single TCR beta chain. Germline-derived CDR1 and CDR2 are LGHNA and YSLEER. The ends were cut back, 0 bases at V and 0 bases at J, with 12 bases in the middle. This CDR3 contains 17 residues. The data were taken from a study of blood T cell repertoires in COVID-19. In the study overall: COVID-19 samples collected from the United States, Italy and Spain covered acute and convalescent phases.

Generated by immunoSEQ multiplex PCR, the TCRdb table keeps only in-frame clones and is missing some. The sample includes just under 45,000 clones, over 80% seen only once; the top ten take 1% to 1.5%. The chain combines TRBV4-3 with TRBJ1-5; a possible D gene is TRBD1 (6 bases). Input material: peripheral blood. This sequence originates from a middle-aged woman with acute or convalescent COVID-19. The chain's CDR3 is CASSQEEAGVSNQPQHF. The CDR3 DNA sequence: TGCGCCAGCAGCCAAGAAGAGGCAGGGGTTAGCAATCAGCCCCAGCATTTT.